Detailed here is one T cell receptor beta chain. What this receptor recognizes is not known. Base qualities are not at hand, and no much larger clone is one base apart. The data derive from a study of cytomegalovirus exposure and HLA in healthy donors (dated by TCRdb to 2016 to 2017). About the study as a whole: An earlier analysis of some 550 of the donors reported 250 to 300 Gb of sequence data and more than 90 million unique TCR beta sequences from about 200 million T cells. An early release that covered more than 550 HLA-typed donors contained about 300 gigabases of sequencing data and some 87 million unique TCR sequences. Among the roughly 400 genotyped donors, approximately 82% belonged to the genetic ancestry cluster associated with self-reported Caucasian donors. The study was designed to test whether signatures of past pathogen exposure could be identified by cataloging public T cell receptors. The T cell repertoires of 666 subjects were profiled by immunosequencing and related to cytomegalovirus serostatus. In addition to the first cohort of 666 subjects, a separate validation cohort of 100 to 150 different subjects was used. High-throughput TCR immunosequencing, statistical association of individual TCRs with disease status, and machine learning were combined to predict cytomegalovirus infection status. A later analysis re-analyzed previously published TCR beta repertoires from roughly 630 donors and added high-resolution HLA genotyping to study TCR occurrence patterns. Rather than using new phenotypic data, the later analysis identified candidate immune exposures from TCR beta sequences and from how often those sequences occurred across donors. In an earlier analysis of 500 to 650 of the donors, high-throughput TCR beta sequencing was used to judge whether each TCR beta V gene segment behaved as functional or pseudogenic. Donor age, sex, ethnicity and CMV serostatus were compiled alongside the repertoire data. Genome-wide SNP genotypes for about 55% of the roughly 670 donors were used in a later genetic analysis, which treated that subset as a discovery cohort. All discovery cohort repertoires had been generated on a single sequencing platform. HLA typing covered class I and class II loci at four-digit resolution. Typing coverage differed by locus: A, B, C, DRB1 and DQB1 were typed in about 629-640 donors, DQA1 in roughly 510, DPA1 in over 600, and DPB1 in around 440. Roughly 5 DR-DQ haplotypes were treated as single units for association and clustering because of strong linkage in the cohort. Among about 360 genotyped donors of the cohort, an average of about 240,000 unique TCR beta nucleotide sequences were sequenced per donor, around 20% of them non-productive.

Relative to germline, V is missing 6 bases and J is missing 1 base, with 7 bases of the junction outside any gene match. CDR1 and CDR2 are read off the germline V gene as SGHRS and YFSETQ. From cysteine to phenylalanine, the CDR3 is 15 amino acids long. Only the CDR3 DNA is retained, 45 bases long and in frame from the first base. The cohort comprised 710 or so healthy bone marrow donors. All cohort members were sampled while nominally healthy, although unrecorded immune exposures were likely present. The donor tested CMV seropositive and was one of the 289 seropositive cohort members. A peripheral blood sample was collected from each donor, and TCR beta sequencing was performed on peripheral blood mononuclear cells. The Qiagen DNeasy Blood Extraction Kit was used to extract genomic DNA from the blood cell samples. The receptor library was made with the immunoSEQ multiplex PCR assay. The multiplex PCR relied on a mix of 60 forward primers for TCR Vbeta segments and 13 reverse primers for TCR Jbeta segments. A multiplex PCR assay on genomic DNA amplified the CDR3 region of rearranged TCR beta genes. On the Illumina HiSeq System, the amplified TCR beta libraries were sequenced as 87-base-pair reads. As for the authors' bioinformatics: A later analysis tallied 75 million to 95 million unique TCR beta chains across the 660 or so repertoires, and about 10 million of those chains were shared by two or more donors. Raw reads were error-corrected and collapsed into unique sequences with a nearest-neighbor algorithm that merged closely related sequences to remove PCR and sequencing errors. CDR3 sequences were aligned to IMGT reference sequences to assign V, D and J gene segments. For a sequence to be retained, a match of at least six nucleotides was required to both a V gene segment and a J gene segment. Rearrangements were classified as productive when the CDR3 lacked stop codons and remained in frame with V and J, and all other rearrangements were classified as non-productive. Following IMGT convention, CDR3 was defined as the stretch from the second conserved V-encoded cysteine up to the conserved J-encoded phenylalanine. In an earlier analysis of roughly 580 of the donors, sequences lacking an unambiguous match to a single V gene segment were excluded. In an earlier analysis of 587 of the donors, V segments were called functional above 56.7% productive rearrangements and were called segregating when the between-donor standard deviation exceeded 5%. A statistical classification framework was built to diagnose cytomegalovirus status from the catalog of TCR beta chain sequences. A later analysis assigned V and J genes by comparing TCR nucleotide sequences with IMGT/GENE-DB human TR gene sequences. Using the TCRdist pipeline, a later analysis assigned CDR3 sequences along with most-parsimonious VDJ recombination scenarios. In a later analysis, every TCR beta chain was defined by the combination of its CDR3 amino acid sequence and its V-gene family, and reads without a unique V-gene family were dropped. As a way to deal with suspected cross-contamination and a sequencing artifact, a later analysis dropped nearly 600 nucleotide sequences that were highly shared and had low generation probability. In a later analysis, a clonal expansion index was calculated for each public chain from normalized within-repertoire ranks of inferred template counts. A later analysis computed generation probabilities with a VDJ recombination model fitted to out-of-frame rearrangements, and checked the results against IGoR. Hypergeometric tests were used in a later analysis to score TCR-TCR, TCR-HLA and TCR-CMV co-occurrence, with a repertoire-size bias correction applied to the TCR pairs. False discovery rates were estimated in a later analysis by permuting HLA or CMV assignments 20 times. In a later analysis, co-occurring TCRs were grouped using DBSCAN, and TCRdist sequence similarity was added for clustering within HLA-allele-positive subsets. Co-occurrence clustering excluded repertoires with fewer than 30,000 or more than 120,000 public chains, plus five with anomalous nucleotide sharing. This is the immuneACCESS table as TCRdb keeps it, with only in-frame sequences that have V and J called. A part of the clones is gone; compared with another copy, unresolved V genes explain less than half, and the rest is unexplained. From that table come the V and J calls and clone size; the DNA was used to work out D and trimming. The sample profile shows roughly 160,000 clones; roughly 80% of them were found once. Around 8% of the sample goes to the ten largest clones.

What the authors observed across the whole study: The classifier was reported to diagnose cytomegalovirus status with high specificity and sensitivity in both the original and validation cohorts. At a false discovery rate of 0.05, a later analysis linked approximately 18,000 TCR beta sequences to specific HLA alleles. An association between a missense DCLRE1C variant and V-gene and J-gene trimming of TCR beta chains was found in a later genetic analysis and replicated in an independent cohort. According to the authors, the approach could potentially be generalized to other disease states and immunological phenotypes. Some IMGT-functional V segments, including TRBV6-2 and TRBV6-3, could not be told apart with the 87-base-pair reads, so those segments were excluded. The study gave a list of 150 to 200 TCR beta chains associated with cytomegalovirus. Correlated functional status among segregating V segments might reflect linkage disequilibrium, but an unknown experimental factor could not be ruled out. Sequencing depth was assumed to be roughly uniform across donors in the presence/absence analyses, though that assumption may not hold. Because counts were too low, seventeen rarely observed V segments, including chromosome 9 orphons, were excluded from the earlier analysis of under 650 of the donors. The only immune exposure information available for the cohort was CMV serostatus. According to a later analysis, TCR association rates differed among HLA loci, with DRB1 alleles showing the most associated TCRs and HLA-C alleles showing the fewest. Several of the top co-occurrence clusters appeared to be linked to parvovirus B19, influenza, CMV and Epstein-Barr virus, according to a later analysis. In an earlier analysis of fewer than 700 of the donors, most TCR beta V segments appeared in productive rearrangements about 90% or about 30% of the time, broadly matching IMGT annotations. A further reported finding was that TCR beta sequences accurately predicted the HLA-A and HLA-B alleles for most subjects in the first cohort. When HLA alleles, especially DR and DQ, strongly co-occurred, TCR associations were difficult to assign to individual alleles. Most TCR sequences were observed very rarely across donors, whereas some public TCRs were present in many individuals. In this cohort, only TCR beta chains were sequenced, and detectable features were limited by the absence of alpha or paired-chain data. Three of the identified cytomegalovirus-associated TCR beta chains were confirmed in vitro to be specific for cytomegalovirus antigens. A cluster of highly shared sequence variants was judged likely to be a technical artifact of the sequencing pipeline. Because HLA typing was missing for some donors at each locus, association tests included only the typed subset. A later genetic analysis reported fewer N-insertions in productive TCRs among donors in an Asian-associated ancestry cluster than the 666-donor mean. In a later analysis, HLA-associated TCR beta chains were found to be more clonally expanded and to have lower generation probabilities than equally common non-associated chains. Most CMV-associated TCR beta chains appeared to be HLA-restricted in a later analysis, and the HLA associations seemed to be driven largely by CMV exposure.

The chain links TRBV5-1 with TRBJ2-1, with 7 bases in between that match TRBD2. The sequenced sample consisted of PBMCs. This sequence was found in a male donor in good health and CMV-seropositive. Read as DNA, the sequence is TGCGCCAGCACCTGGGGGGGGAGTTCCTACAATGAGCAGTTCTTC. The encoded protein is CASTWGGSSYNEQFF. Here the CDR3 is joined to the reference TRBV5-1 and TRBJ2-1 genes, and the full variable domain is: KAGVTQTPRYLIKTRGQQVTLSCSPISGHRSVSWYQQTPGQGLQFLFEYFSETQRNKGNFPGRFSGRQFSNSRSEMNVSTLELGDSALYLCASTWGGSSYNEQFFGPGTRLTVL.